Listed below are T cell receptor beta chains from one sample, sequenced in a study of human T cells and chemical hapten exposure. Each CDR3 protein gets one entry after TCRdb re-called the RACE reads with MiXCR. The sample has approximately 43,000 distinct CDR3 sequences, just under 4% seen once. The material was whole blood, obtained in connection with sensitization to the hapten diphenylcyclopropenone (DPC). These TCRs come from a man over 45 with alopecia areata. Some clones in this sample may be carry-over from other donors' samples. The CDR3 runs from the conserved cysteine through the conserved F or W. The order of the fields is V gene, J gene, D gene, clone size, CDR3 protein, CDR3 DNA. D genes are given only for firm matches. Expanded clones get a size class; other rows say once, few or many, or leave the size out.

V: TRBV7-9
J: TRBJ1-2
D: NA
size: many
CDR3: CASSDTQRAPGYTF
DNA: TGTGCCAGCAGCGATACTCAGAGAGCACCAGGCTACACCTTC

V: TRBV20-1
J: TRBJ2-5
D: TRBD1
size: many
CDR3: CSAPDRGGKTQYF
DNA: TGCAGTGCGCCCGACAGGGGCGGGAAGACCCAGTACTTC

V: TRBV20-1
J: TRBJ1-5
D: NA
size: many
CDR3: CSARDSGDQPQHF
DNA: TGCAGTGCTAGAGATAGTGGGGACCAGCCCCAGCATTTT

V: TRBV12-3/TRBV12-4
J: TRBJ1-5
D: NA
size: few
CDR3: CASSLGWGNQPQHF
DNA: TGTGCCAGCAGTTTAGGTTGGGGTAATCAGCCCCAGCATTTT

V: TRBV20-1
J: TRBJ1-5
D: NA
size: NA
CDR3: CSAEGYDQPQHF
DNA: TGCAGTGCTGAGGGGTATGATCAGCCCCAGCATTTT

V: TRBV9
J: TRBJ2-3
D: NA
size: many
CDR3: CASSVSASTDTQYF
DNA: TGTGCCAGCAGCGTCTCTGCTAGCACAGATACGCAGTATTTT

V: TRBV6-2/TRBV6-3
J: TRBJ2-7
D: TRBD2
size: many
CDR3: CASSPLLAGGEQYF
DNA: TGTGCCAGCAGTCCCTTACTAGCGGGAGGAGAGCAGTACTTC

V: TRBV3-1
J: TRBJ1-1
D: NA
size: many
CDR3: CASSQAVEARAFF
DNA: TGTGCCAGCAGCCAAGCTGTGGAGGCCCGGGCTTTCTTT

V: TRBV4-1
J: TRBJ2-5
D: TRBD2
size: many
CDR3: CASSQVGKKLAGEETQYF
DNA: TGCGCCAGCAGCCAAGTTGGGAAAAAACTAGCGGGAGAGGAGACCCAGTACTTC

V: TRBV27
J: TRBJ1-1
D: TRBD1
size: many
CDR3: CASSLNRGRTEAFF
DNA: TGTGCCAGCAGTTTAAACAGGGGGAGAACTGAAGCTTTCTTT

V: TRBV28
J: TRBJ1-4
D: TRBD1
size: NA
CDR3: CASSSQGANEKLFF
DNA: TGTGCCAGCAGTTCACAGGGGGCGAATGAAAAACTGTTTTTT

V: TRBV29-1
J: TRBJ2-1
D: TRBD2
size: many
CDR3: CSVAGGLAGGGSYNEQFF
DNA: TGCAGCGTCGCAGGAGGACTAGCGGGAGGAGGATCCTACAATGAGCAGTTCTTC

V: TRBV27
J: TRBJ2-6
D: NA
size: many
CDR3: CASSSPFSGANVLTF
DNA: TGTGCCAGCAGTTCCCCCTTCTCTGGGGCCAACGTCCTGACTTTC

V: TRBV12-3/TRBV12-4
J: TRBJ1-5
D: TRBD1
size: many
CDR3: CASSGQGDNQPQHF
DNA: TGTGCCAGCAGTGGACAGGGGGACAATCAGCCCCAGCATTTT

V: TRBV6-5
J: TRBJ2-6
D: TRBD1
size: many
CDR3: CASTKGLGTGYSGANVLTF
DNA: TGTGCCAGCACCAAGGGGCTTGGGACAGGGTACTCTGGGGCCAACGTCCTGACTTTC

V: TRBV28
J: TRBJ2-6
D: NA
size: many
CDR3: CASSGGGPGANVLTF
DNA: TGTGCCAGCAGTGGAGGGGGACCTGGGGCCAACGTCCTGACTTTC

V: TRBV7-2
J: TRBJ2-6
D: NA
size: many
CDR3: CASRQAPSGANVLTF
DNA: TGTGCCAGCAGGCAAGCGCCTTCTGGGGCCAACGTCCTGACTTTC

V: TRBV12-3/TRBV12-4
J: TRBJ2-1
D: TRBD2
size: many
CDR3: CASSFVLAEINEQFF
DNA: TGTGCCAGCAGTTTTGTACTAGCGGAGATCAATGAGCAGTTCTTC

V: TRBV18
J: TRBJ2-2
D: NA
size: many
CDR3: CASSPMDPLSNTGELFF
DNA: TGTGCCAGCTCACCGATGGACCCATTATCGAACACCGGGGAGCTGTTTTTT

V: TRBV5-1
J: TRBJ1-2
D: TRBD1
size: many
CDR3: CASSFTPGQRNYTF
DNA: TGCGCCAGCAGCTTCACACCGGGACAGCGAAACTACACCTTC

V: TRBV12-3/TRBV12-4
J: TRBJ2-7
D: TRBD1
size: many
CDR3: CASSEQGASYEQYF
DNA: TGTGCCAGCAGTGAACAGGGGGCGAGTTACGAGCAGTACTTC

V: TRBV25-1
J: TRBJ2-3
D: NA
size: many
CDR3: CASSESQSTDTQYF
DNA: TGTGCCAGCAGTGAATCACAGAGCACAGATACGCAGTATTTT

V: TRBV6-5
J: TRBJ1-1
D: NA
size: NA
CDR3: CASRVVSPATEAFF
DNA: TGTGCCAGCAGGGTCGTCTCACCGGCAACTGAAGCTTTCTTT

V: TRBV3-1
J: TRBJ2-1
D: NA
size: many
CDR3: CASSQRQDYYNEQFF
DNA: TGTGCCAGCAGCCAGAGACAGGACTACTACAATGAGCAGTTCTTC

V: TRBV7-2
J: TRBJ2-1
D: NA
size: many
CDR3: CASSLAGSGSYNEQFF
DNA: TGTGCCAGCAGCTTAGCGGGTAGCGGATCCTACAATGAGCAGTTCTTC

V: TRBV7-2
J: TRBJ2-7
D: TRBD1
size: medium-sized
CDR3: CASSLGTGNYEQYF
DNA: TGTGCCAGCAGCTTGGGGACAGGAAACTACGAGCAGTACTTC

V: TRBV5-1
J: TRBJ1-5
D: NA
size: many
CDR3: CASSLAGGNQPQHF
DNA: TGCGCCAGCAGCTTGGCCGGGGGCAATCAGCCCCAGCATTTT

V: TRBV12-5
J: TRBJ2-3
D: NA
size: many
CDR3: CASGLVLVSGTDTQYF
DNA: TGTGCTAGTGGTTTGGTACTGGTCAGCGGCACAGATACGCAGTATTTT

V: TRBV9
J: TRBJ1-4
D: TRBD1
size: NA
CDR3: CASSVGQGAANEKLFF
DNA: TGTGCCAGCAGCGTGGGACAGGGTGCGGCTAATGAAAAACTGTTTTTT

V: TRBV5-1
J: TRBJ2-1
D: NA
size: many
CDR3: CASSFRDTPYDNEQFF
DNA: TGCGCCAGCAGCTTCCGGGACACTCCTTATGACAATGAGCAGTTCTTC

V: TRBV20-1
J: TRBJ2-7
D: NA
size: many
CDR3: CSAAQYINEQYF
DNA: TGCAGTGCTGCCCAATATATCAACGAGCAGTACTTC

V: TRBV28
J: TRBJ2-7
D: TRBD1
size: many
CDR3: CASRTGNEYEQYF
DNA: TGTGCCAGCAGGACAGGGAACGAGTACGAGCAGTACTTC

V: TRBV28
J: TRBJ2-1
D: TRBD2
size: many
CDR3: CASSPTPTGGYNEQFF
DNA: TGTGCCAGCAGTCCGACCCCAACGGGAGGGTACAATGAGCAGTTCTTC

V: TRBV6-5
J: TRBJ2-7
D: TRBD1
size: many
CDR3: CASRPGGQGYEQYF
DNA: TGTGCCAGCCGTCCGGGAGGACAGGGGTACGAGCAGTACTTC

V: TRBV5-5
J: TRBJ1-2
D: NA
size: many
CDR3: CASSSDPTGYGYTF
DNA: TGTGCCAGCAGCTCGGACCCCACAGGGTATGGCTACACCTTC

V: TRBV7-2
J: TRBJ2-1
D: TRBD2
size: many
CDR3: CASSLGAGGPYNEQFF
DNA: TGTGCCAGCAGCTTAGGAGCGGGAGGGCCCTACAATGAGCAGTTCTTC

V: TRBV6-1
J: TRBJ2-1
D: TRBD2
size: many
CDR3: CASSLLAGGPNEQFF
DNA: TGTGCCAGCAGTCTACTAGCGGGAGGACCTAATGAGCAGTTCTTC

V: TRBV28
J: TRBJ2-1
D: NA
size: many
CDR3: CASSSGTISYNEQFF
DNA: TGTGCCAGCAGCTCCGGGACCATCTCCTACAATGAGCAGTTCTTC

V: TRBV29-1
J: TRBJ1-5
D: TRBD1
size: many
CDR3: CSGGDREGQPQHF
DNA: TGCAGCGGGGGGGACAGGGAAGGTCAGCCCCAGCATTTT

V: TRBV5-1
J: TRBJ2-7
D: TRBD2
size: few
CDR3: CASSTRLAGVLYEQYF
DNA: TGCGCCAGCAGCACACGACTAGCGGGAGTCCTCTACGAGCAGTACTTC

V: TRBV4-3
J: TRBJ2-1
D: NA
size: many
CDR3: CASSQDGGEQFF
DNA: TGCGCCAGCAGCCAAGACGGAGGTGAGCAGTTCTTC

V: TRBV5-4
J: TRBJ1-1
D: NA
size: many
CDR3: CASSLAASGWTEAFF
DNA: TGTGCCAGCAGCTTGGCAGCATCCGGCTGGACTGAAGCTTTCTTT